A single sample gave rise to the 30 T cell receptor beta chains below, sequenced in a study of naive and memory T cell subsets. No antigen has been identified for these receptors. Two oligonucleotides, mixed equimolar, formed the beta constant-region primer covering TRBC1 and TRBC2. Ligated cDNA was amplified by four rounds of PCR with nested alpha and beta constant-region primers and SP2. TCRdb reprocessed the UMI-ligation and nested PCR reads with MiXCR, giving one entry per CDR3 protein. The table includes roughly 97,000 distinct CDR3 sequences, about 14% detected once. The study, taken as a whole, reports: A few larger clonotypes appeared in naive repertoires, especially CD8, possibly memory cells re-expressing CD45RA.

Sequencing input: naive CD8+ T cells from blood. Receptor source: a human donor in good health.

As DNA, the CDR3 is TGTGCCAGCAGCTTAGGGCAGGGGGCGCATTACGAGCAGTACTTC. Protein: CASSLGQGAHYEQYF. This chain uses TRBV11-2 with TRBJ2-7; TRBD1 aligns across 8 bases. The V gene end was trimmed by 1 base and the J gene end by 4 bases; junction bases not matched to a gene: 6. This CDR3 contains 15 residues. Germline-derived CDR1 and CDR2 are SGHAT and FQNNGV.

For this clonotype: The junction does not match germline at one end; this may be a read error. The genes are TRBV24-1 and TRBJ2-5, with D uncertain. The CDR3 length is 16 residues. CDR1 KGHDR and CDR2 SFDVKD come from the germline V gene. This CDR3 is CAASDPGIPLGETQYF. In nucleotides, the CDR3 is TGTGCCGCCAGTGACCCCGGAATTCCCCTCGGTGAGACCCAGTACTTC.

This clonotype was seen more than once but under ten times. The chain carries TRBV4-2 and TRBJ1-6; a weak D match, TRBD1 (6 bases). V was clipped by 3 bases and J by 10 bases, with 13 bases between them. Germline-derived CDR1 and CDR2 are LGHNA and YNFKEQ. The CDR3 covers 14 residues. Here the CDR3 DNA reads TGTGCCAGCAGCCAGGACAGAGGAGAATCACCCCTCCACTTT. Translating it yields CASSQDRGESPLHF.

The chain links TRBV12-3 or TRBV12-4 to TRBJ2-1, with 9 nucleotides matching TRBD2. V shed 6 bases and J 4 bases; nucleotides not matched to a gene: 4. The CDR3 sequence is 14 residues long. The CDR3 DNA follows: TGTGCCAGCAGACCTACTAGCGGGTACAATGAGCAGTTCTTC. This gives the protein CASRPTSGYNEQFF.

This chain connects TRBV9 to TRBJ1-1; D is unresolved. The V end lost 2 bases, the J end lost 3 bases, and 11 bases lay between the germline ends. Germline assignment: CDR1 SGDLS and CDR2 YYNGEE. This CDR3 contains 14 residues. CDR3 sequence reads: CASSVTGSYTEAFF. Written as DNA, the CDR3 is TGTGCCAGCAGCGTGACGGGAAGCTACACTGAAGCTTTCTTT.

The V and J genes are TRBV9 and TRBJ2-4; a possible D gene is TRBD2 (6 bases). The CDR3 covers 13 residues. Trimming cost V 3 bases and J 3 bases, with 7 bases left between them. Germline V gene sequence: CDR1 SGDLS, CDR2 YYNGEE. The CDR3 loop reads CASSAGGKNIQYF. CDR3 DNA: TGTGCCAGCAGCGCCGGGGGCAAAAACATTCAGTACTTC.

This clonotype was seen a few times. V gene TRBV6-5 combines with J gene TRBJ2-1, with TRBD1 as a possible D gene (5 bases). Trimming took 0 bases from V and 0 from J, leaving 6 bases between them. The germline gives CDR1 MNHEY, CDR2 SVGAGI. The CDR3 is 15 amino acids. The CDR3 region is CASSYSQGSYNEQFF. The CDR3 coding sequence is TGTGCCAGCAGTTACTCCCAGGGCTCCTACAATGAGCAGTTCTTC.

There are a few counts of this clonotype. The chain joins TRBV7-9 to TRBJ2-6; TRBD2 aligns across 7 bases. Germline CDR1 SEHNR, CDR2 FQNEAQ (reference sequence). The ends lost 7 bases at V and 1 base at J; junction bases unmatched: 1. This CDR3 spans 14 amino acids. CDR3 nucleotide sequence: TGTGCCAGCACCGGGGGGTCTGGGGCCAACGTCCTGACTTTC. It codes for CASTGGSGANVLTF.

The gene calls are TRBV11-2 and TRBJ2-3, with TRBD2 identical over 12 bases. The CDR3 has 17 residues. Germline V CDR1 and CDR2: SGHAT, FQNNGV. J lost 0 bases, V lost 3 bases, and 4 bases had no gene match. The DNA for the CDR3 is TGTGCCAGCAGCTTGATGACTAGCGGGAGCAGCACAGATACGCAGTATTTT. Its protein product is CASSLMTSGSSTDTQYF.

This clonotype came up many times. The genes are TRBV29-1 and TRBJ2-7; 12 nucleotides match TRBD1. V shed 0 bases, J shed 7 bases, and the junction held 7 bases outside the gene matches. Germline values: CDR1 SQVTM, CDR2 ANQGSEA. CDR3 length: 15 residues. The CDR3 DNA reads TGCAGCGTTGAAGATTATGGGACAGGGGGCGTAGAGCAGTACTTC. Encoded protein: CSVEDYGTGGVEQYF.

This clonotype occurred a few times. V and J are TRBV15 and TRBJ2-3, with TRBD2 as a possible D gene (6 bases). V lost 6 bases, J lost 2 bases, and 18 bases lay in between. The CDR3 runs to 16 residues. The germline CDR1 and CDR2 sequences are LNHNV and YYDKDF (reference sequence). This CDR3 reads CATSLPGGPTTDTQYF. CDR3 nucleotide sequence: TGTGCCACCAGTCTACCAGGAGGGCCAACCACAGATACGCAGTATTTT.

This clonotype was seen ten or more times. Here the CDR3 reads CASSQDLQMNTEAFF. The CDR3 DNA reads TGTGCCAGCAGCCAAGATTTACAGATGAACACTGAAGCTTTCTTT. The V and J genes are TRBV4-2 and TRBJ1-1, with unresolved D. CDR1 and CDR2 (germline): LGHNA, YNFKEQ. Trimming took off 0 bases at V and 0 bases at J, with 8 bases between the two ends. CDR3 length: 15 residues.

This chain uses TRBV7-8 with TRBJ1-4; tentative D call: TRBD1 (5 bases). CDR1 and CDR2 from the germline V gene are SGHVS and FQNEAQ. The V end was cut by 6 bases, the J end by 4 bases, with 9 bases between. This CDR3 is built from 13 residues. The CDR3 DNA sequence: TGTGCCAGCAGGGGGCCCGGTAATGAAAAACTGTTTTTT. This gives the protein CASRGPGNEKLFF.

The chain is built from TRBV29-1 and TRBJ1-1; maybe TRBD1 (6 bases). The CDR3 extends over 15 amino acids. V lost 7 bases and J 0 bases, leaving 18 bases between the germline ends. The germline V gene encodes CDR1 SQVTM and CDR2 ANQGSEA. The chain's CDR3 is CSALTWTDVNTEAFF. DNA of the CDR3: TGCAGCGCATTGACGTGGACAGACGTGAACACTGAAGCTTTCTTT.

This clonotype was found a few times. The gene calls are TRBV7-6 and TRBJ1-6; possible D gene TRBD1, 5 bases. This CDR3 spans 15 amino acids. The germline V gene encodes CDR1 SGHVS and CDR2 FNYEAQ. Trimming removed 2 bases from V and 10 bases from J, with 15 bases in between. CDR3 loop: CASSLFYSDTSPLHF. CDR3 DNA sequence: TGTGCCAGCAGCTTATTTTACTCGGACACCTCACCCCTCCACTTT.

The genes are TRBV29-1 and TRBJ2-7, with D maybe TRBD2 (6 bases). Germline V lookup: CDR1 SQVTM, CDR2 ANQGSEA. The CDR3 extends over 12 amino acids. Trimming shortened V by 7 bases and J by 2 bases, and 12 bases separated the two germline ends. CDR3 protein: CSGRGSTYEQYF. The DNA of the CDR3 is TGCAGCGGGAGGGGCAGTACCTACGAGCAGTACTTC.

The chain carries TRBV5-6 and TRBJ1-2, with D uncertain. Trimming left V 0 bases short and J 0 bases short, with 6 bases between. The CDR3 is 14 amino acids. In germline, CDR1 is SGHDT, CDR2 YYEEEE. The CDR3 reads CASSLDEANYGYTF. As DNA, the CDR3 is TGTGCCAGCAGCTTGGACGAAGCTAACTATGGCTACACCTTC.

V gene TRBV13 combines with J gene TRBJ2-7, with D possibly called TRBD1 or TRBD2 (5 bases each). The germline V gene encodes CDR1 PRHDT and CDR2 FYEKMQ (reference sequence). The V and J ends lost 5 bases and 4 bases respectively, with 12 bases between them. CDR3 size: 13 residues. CDR3 in DNA: TGTGCCAGCAGCCCAGCCGGGGCTTACGAGCAGTACTTC. This codes for CASSPAGAYEQYF.

V is TRBV19 and J is TRBJ1-1; 8 bases are a match to TRBD1. V dropped 4 bases and J dropped 7; count of bases not matched to a gene: 8. Per germline, CDR1 LNHDA and CDR2 SQIVND (reference sequence). The length of the CDR3 is 14 residues. The CDR3 coding sequence is TGTGCCAGTAGTACCTGGACAGGGCGAGATGAAGCTTTCTTT. Its protein product is CASSTWTGRDEAFF.

V is TRBV9 and J is TRBJ2-3, with 8 bases identical to TRBD2. The CDR3 is 15 amino acids. V shed 0 bases, J shed 4 bases, and the junction held 4 bases outside the gene matches. Germline CDR1 is SGDLS and CDR2 is YYNGEE. The DNA for the CDR3 is TGTGCCAGCAGCGTAGGTAACGGGGGGGCAGATACGCAGTATTTT. Translating it yields CASSVGNGGADTQYF.

The chain has TRBV30 and TRBJ1-5; TRBD1 matches at 8 bases. This CDR3 has 14 amino acids. V lost 5 bases and J lost 7; bases outside the gene matches: 10. The germline gives CDR1 GTSNPN, CDR2 SVGIG (reference sequence). CDR3 bases: TGTGCCTGGTCTTCCGGACAGGGCGTCCAGCCCCAGCATTTT. Protein product: CAWSSGQGVQPQHF.

J is TRBJ2-5 and V is TRBV7-8; TRBD1 matches 7 bases. V lost 5 bases to trimming and J lost 7 bases; unmatched junction nucleotides: 10. The CDR3 is 14 residues long. The V gene's germline CDR1 is SGHVS and CDR2 FQNEAQ. CDR3 loop: CASSRTGVGATQYF. For the CDR3, the DNA is TGTGCCAGCAGCCGTACAGGGGTTGGTGCGACCCAGTACTTC.

With regard to this clonotype: Since a much larger clone is just one base distant, this may be a read error. J is TRBJ2-3 and V is TRBV10-3, with 12 bases that match TRBD2. CDR3 length: 16 residues. In germline, CDR1 is ENHRY, CDR2 SYGVKD. The chain's CDR3 is CAAGLAGPSSTDTHYF. The CDR3 DNA follows: TGTGCCGCCGGACTAGCGGGACCTTCTAGCACAGATACGCATTATTTT.

This clonotype was seen repeatedly, ten times or more. This sequence joins TRBV9 and TRBJ2-3; tentatively, D is TRBD2 (6 bases). The germline gives CDR1 SGDLS, CDR2 YYNGEE. V was cut by 3 bases and J by 0 bases, with 8 bases left in between. The CDR3 runs to 14 residues. Written as DNA, the CDR3 is TGTGCCAGCAGCGCGAGCGGGAGCACAGATACGCAGTATTTT. Translated: CASSASGSTDTQYF.

About this clonotype itself: At one end, the junction sequence differs from germline, possibly due to a read error. The chain carries TRBV20-1 and TRBJ2-3; TRBD1 is a possible D gene (6 bases). CDR3 size: 15 residues. Germline V gene lookup returns CDR1 DFQATT and CDR2 SNEGSKA (reference sequence). This CDR3 is CSARDRYSSKDTQYF. CDR3 coding DNA: TGCAGTGCTAGGGACAGATACTCAAGCAAAGATACGCAGTATTTT.

This clonotype was counted a single time. The J gene is TRBJ2-4, the V gene TRBV19; 9 bases agree with TRBD1. With 5 bases clipped from V and 0 bases from J, the junction kept 5 bases outside the gene matches. The germline V gene encodes CDR1 LNHDA and CDR2 SQIVND (reference sequence). CDR3 length: 16 amino acids. The CDR3 DNA reads TGTGCCAGTAGTTTCGGACAGGGGATAGCCAAAAACATTCAGTACTTC. Translation gives CASSFGQGIAKNIQYF. The full variable domain, rest sourced from reference TRBV19 and TRBJ2-4, is DGGITQSPKYLFRKEGQNVTLSCEQNLNHDAMYWYRQDPGQGLRLIYYSQIVNDFQKGDIAEGYSVSREKKESFPLTVTSAQKNPTAFYLCASSFGQGIAKNIQYFGAGTRLSVL.

This chain joins TRBV4-3 and TRBJ1-5; D gene unclear. Germline CDR1 is LGHNA and CDR2 is YSLEER. This CDR3 is built from 16 residues. V was cut by 0 bases and J by 3 bases, with 12 bases left in between. CDR3 loop: CASSQDYGQANQPQHF. CDR3 DNA: TGCGCCAGCAGCCAAGATTACGGCCAAGCCAATCAGCCCCAGCATTTT.

In its sample, this clonotype was seen many times. The gene calls are TRBV18 and TRBJ2-7; 8 bases line up with TRBD2. J lost 1 base, V lost 2 bases, and 4 bases had no gene match. Germline CDR1 KGHSH, CDR2 LQKENI. There are 15 residues in the CDR3. The DNA of the CDR3 is TGTGCCAGCTCACCAGAGACTAGCGCATCCTACGAGCAGTACTTC. Its translation is CASSPETSASYEQYF.

V usage is TRBV10-3 and J usage is TRBJ2-7; a possible D gene is TRBD1 (6 bases). Germline V gene sequence: CDR1 ENHRY, CDR2 SYGVKD. The CDR3 is 15 amino acids. Trimming left V 3 bases short and J 0 bases short, with 12 bases between. As DNA, the CDR3 is TGTGCCATCAGTGAAGGGACACTAAGCTCCTACGAGCAGTACTTC. Amino acid sequence: CAISEGTLSSYEQYF.

This chain uses TRBV12-3 or TRBV12-4 with TRBJ2-1, with 7 bases fitting TRBD2. The trim removed 5 bases at V and 0 bases at J, leaving 4 bases unmatched. The CDR3 has 15 residues. DNA of the CDR3: TGTGCCAGCAGTCCAAGCGGGACCTCCTACAATGAGCAGTTCTTC. It encodes CASSPSGTSYNEQFF.